This T cell receptor (beta chain) was identified during a study of cytomegalovirus exposure and HLA in healthy donors. General study results and limits: TCR beta sequences reportedly predicted most subjects' HLA-A and HLA-B alleles accurately. Later findings reportedly placed an Asian-associated ancestry cluster below the approximately 670-donor mean for N-insertions.

Concerning this clone itself: Its antigen is undetermined.

J lost 6 bases, V lost 4 bases, and 7 bases had no gene match. CDR1 and CDR2 from the germline V gene are SGDLS and YYNGEE. The CDR3 sequence is 14 residues long. The primer mix had 60 Vbeta and 13 Jbeta primers. The assay was immunoSEQ multiplex PCR, and TCRdb's table has in-frame clones only and misses some. With about 88,000 clones in the sample, the ten largest clones hold about 6%. This clonotype originated in a girl aged 10 to 17 in good health and CMV-seropositive. The specimen was PBMCs. The chain carries TRBV9 and TRBJ1-2, with 9 bases that match TRBD1. The CDR3 protein is CASSIRTGADGYTF. CDR3 coding DNA: TGTGCCAGCAGCATCCGGACAGGGGCAGATGGCTACACCTTC.